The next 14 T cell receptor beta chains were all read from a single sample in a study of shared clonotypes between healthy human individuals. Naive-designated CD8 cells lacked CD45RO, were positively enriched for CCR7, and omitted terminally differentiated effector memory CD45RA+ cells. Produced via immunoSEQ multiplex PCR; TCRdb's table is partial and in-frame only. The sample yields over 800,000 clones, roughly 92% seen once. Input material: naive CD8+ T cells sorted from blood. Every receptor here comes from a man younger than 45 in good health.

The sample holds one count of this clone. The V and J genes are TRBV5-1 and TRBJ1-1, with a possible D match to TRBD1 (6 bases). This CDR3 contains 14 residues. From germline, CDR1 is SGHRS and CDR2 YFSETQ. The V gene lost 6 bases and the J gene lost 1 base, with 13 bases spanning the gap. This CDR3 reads CASTPDRKNTEAFF. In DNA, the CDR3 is TGCGCCAGCACGCCAGACAGGAAGAACACTGAAGCTTTCTTT.

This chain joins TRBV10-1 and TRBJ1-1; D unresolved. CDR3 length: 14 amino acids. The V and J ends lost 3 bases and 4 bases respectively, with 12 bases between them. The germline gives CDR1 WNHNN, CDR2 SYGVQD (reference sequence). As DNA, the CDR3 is TGCGCCAGCAGTGACTCCGCGGCATCCACTGAAGCTTTCTTT. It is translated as CASSDSAASTEAFF.

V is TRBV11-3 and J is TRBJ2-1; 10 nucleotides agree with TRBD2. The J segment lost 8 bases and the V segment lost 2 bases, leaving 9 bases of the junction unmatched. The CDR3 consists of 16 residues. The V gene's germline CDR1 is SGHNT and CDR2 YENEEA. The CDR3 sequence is CASSLRSSGSWDEQFF. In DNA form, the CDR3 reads TGTGCCAGCAGCTTAAGATCTAGCGGGAGCTGGGATGAGCAGTTCTTC.

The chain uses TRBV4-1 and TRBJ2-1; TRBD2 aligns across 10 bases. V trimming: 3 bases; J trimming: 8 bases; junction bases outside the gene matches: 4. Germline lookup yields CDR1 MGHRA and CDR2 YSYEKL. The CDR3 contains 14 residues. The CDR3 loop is CASSHLAGVDEQFF. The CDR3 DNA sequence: TGCGCCAGCAGCCATCTAGCGGGAGTCGATGAGCAGTTCTTC.

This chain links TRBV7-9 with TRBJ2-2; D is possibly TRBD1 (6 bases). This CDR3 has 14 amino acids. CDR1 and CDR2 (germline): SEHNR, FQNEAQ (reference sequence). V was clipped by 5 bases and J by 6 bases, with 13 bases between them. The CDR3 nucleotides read TGTGCCAGCAGCACCGGGACAAAGGCCGGGGAGCTGTTTTTT. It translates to CASSTGTKAGELFF.

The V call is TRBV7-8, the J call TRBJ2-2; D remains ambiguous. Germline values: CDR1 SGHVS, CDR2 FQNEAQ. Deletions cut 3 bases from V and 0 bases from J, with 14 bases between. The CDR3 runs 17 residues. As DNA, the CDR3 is TGTGCCAGCAGCTTCCCGCAGGACCTTCCGAACACCGGGGAGCTGTTTTTT. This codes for CASSFPQDLPNTGELFF.

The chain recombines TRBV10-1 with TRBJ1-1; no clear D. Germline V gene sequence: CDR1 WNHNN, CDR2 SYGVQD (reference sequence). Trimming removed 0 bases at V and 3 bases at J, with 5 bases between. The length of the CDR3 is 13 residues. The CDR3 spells CASSESPYTEAFF. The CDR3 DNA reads TGCGCCAGCAGTGAGTCACCCTACACTGAAGCTTTCTTT.

CDR3 bases: TGTGCCAGCAGCCACGGGGACAGGGAATACGAGCAGTACTTC. As protein: CASSHGDREYEQYF. The chain combines TRBV14 with TRBJ2-7; 9 positions match TRBD1. The germline V gene encodes CDR1 SGHDN and CDR2 FVKESK. The CDR3 sequence is 14 residues long. V shed 3 bases, J shed 4 bases, and the junction held 4 bases outside the gene matches.

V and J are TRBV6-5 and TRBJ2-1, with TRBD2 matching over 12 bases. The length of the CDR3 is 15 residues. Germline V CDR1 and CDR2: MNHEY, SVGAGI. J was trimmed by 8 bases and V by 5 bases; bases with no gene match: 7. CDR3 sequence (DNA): TGTGCCAGCAGTAAACTAGCGGGAGGCTCCGATGAGCAGTTCTTC. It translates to CASSKLAGGSDEQFF.

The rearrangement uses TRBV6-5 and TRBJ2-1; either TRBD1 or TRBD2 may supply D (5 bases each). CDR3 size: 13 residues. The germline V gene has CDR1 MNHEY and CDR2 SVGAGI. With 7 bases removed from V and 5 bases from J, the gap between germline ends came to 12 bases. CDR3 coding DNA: TGTGCCAGCAAGGGGAGCTGGGACAATGAGCAGTTCTTC. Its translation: CASKGSWDNEQFF.

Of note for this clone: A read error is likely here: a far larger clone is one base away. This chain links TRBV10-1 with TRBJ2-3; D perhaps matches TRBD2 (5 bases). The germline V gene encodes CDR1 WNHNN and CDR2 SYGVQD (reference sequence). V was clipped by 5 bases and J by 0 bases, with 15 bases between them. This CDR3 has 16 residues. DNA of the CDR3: TGCGCCAGCAGTAAGACAATTGGGGAGAGCACAGATACGCAGTATTTT. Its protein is CASSKTIGESTDTQYF.

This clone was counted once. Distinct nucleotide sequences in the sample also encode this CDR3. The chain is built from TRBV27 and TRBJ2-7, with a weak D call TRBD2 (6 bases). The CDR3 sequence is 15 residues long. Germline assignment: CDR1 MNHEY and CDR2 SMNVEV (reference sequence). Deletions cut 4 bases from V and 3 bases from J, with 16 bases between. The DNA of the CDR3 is TGTGCCAGCAGTTCCCCCGGGACGGGAGTCTACGAGCAGTACTTC. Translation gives CASSSPGTGVYEQYF.

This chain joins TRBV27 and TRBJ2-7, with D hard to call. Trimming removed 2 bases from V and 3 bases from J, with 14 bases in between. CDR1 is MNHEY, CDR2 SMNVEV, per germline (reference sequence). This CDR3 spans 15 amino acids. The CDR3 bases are TGTGCCAGCAGTTTAGAGGCCTTGGGCAACTACGAGCAGTACTTC. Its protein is CASSLEALGNYEQYF.

CDR3 loop: CASSWTGASRRERPLNEQFF. The CDR3 coding sequence is TGTGCCAGCAGCTGGACAGGGGCTTCCAGGAGGGAGAGGCCTCTCAATGAGCAGTTCTTC. This sequence joins TRBV7-3 and TRBJ2-1; 9 bases are a match to TRBD1. CDR3 size: 20 residues. In germline, CDR1 is SGHTA, CDR2 FQGTGA. The ends lost 4 bases at V and 6 bases at J; junction bases unmatched: 22. The variable domain in full, completed from reference TRBV7-3 and TRBJ2-1, reads GAGVSQTPSNKVTEKGKYVELRCDPISGHTALYWYRQSLGQGPEFLIYFQGTGAADDSGLPNDRFFAVRPEGSVSTLKIQRTERGDSAVYLCASSWTGASRRERPLNEQFFGPGTRLTVL.